This T cell receptor (beta chain) was recovered during a study of human CD8 memory T cell subsets. The CDR3 runs to 15 residues. Germline CDR1 MGHRA, CDR2 YSYEKL. Libraries of TCR beta chains were produced by 5' RACE (UMI-labeled). No DNA is given; TCRdb re-called the 5' RACE reads and lists each CDR3 protein once. The repertoire table contains around 19,000 distinct CDR3 sequences. The TSTEM subset meant CD8+ memory cells that were CCR7+, PD-1- and TIGIT-. Total CD8+ T cells came from negative magnetic enrichment. The authors drew RNA from duplicate vials of fewer than 170,000 sorted CD8+ T cells per subset.

The source is a human donor in good health. Specimen: CD8+ stem-like memory T cells (TSCM and TCM) sorted from PBMCs. The subset was: stem-like memory CD8 T cells (TSTEM), CCR7+ PD-1- TIGIT-. The V call is TRBV4-1, the J call TRBJ1-6; the D gene TCRdb calls, TRBD1, cannot be checked with no DNA. The CDR3 loop reads CASSESGGRHSPLHF.